The 8 T cell receptor beta chains below come from one sample, sequenced in a study of siplizumab effects on memory and regulatory T cells. Profiling relied on immunoSEQ multiplex PCR, and the TCRdb table lists in-frame clones only, not all of them. The data contain 98,000 or so clones, 93% of them singletons. The specimen was Tregs sorted from blood. The receptors originated from a human donor in good health.

The chain is built from TRBV12-5 and TRBJ2-7; D may be TRBD1 (6 bases). V was cut by 4 bases and J by 2 bases, with 15 bases left in between. The CDR3 covers 15 residues. Germline CDR1 LGHNT, CDR2 FRNRAP. CDR3 residues: CASGSTGHLAYEQYF. Written as DNA, the CDR3 is TGTGCTAGTGGTTCGACGGGACACTTGGCCTACGAGCAGTACTTC. The whole variable domain, filled in from reference TRBV12-5 and TRBJ2-7, reads DARVTQTPRHKVTEMGQEVTMRCQPILGHNTVFWYRQTMMQGLELLAYFRNRAPLDDSGMPKDRFSAEMPDATLATLKIQPSEPRDSAVYFCASGSTGHLAYEQYFGPGTRLTVT.

This chain uses TRBV2 with TRBJ2-7; tentatively, D is TRBD2 (5 bases). The germline V and J ends were trimmed by 6 bases and 5 bases, with 17 bases remaining between them. The CDR3 covers 14 residues. The germline CDR1 and CDR2 sequences are SNHLY and FYNNEI. The CDR3 loop is CASSSFNGIHEQYF. The CDR3 DNA follows: TGTGCCAGCAGCTCCTTTAACGGGATCCACGAGCAGTACTTC.

This chain links TRBV2 with TRBJ2-5; D ambiguous. Trimming cost V 5 bases and J 4 bases, with 11 bases left between them. The CDR3 covers 13 residues. Germline V gene sequence: CDR1 SNHLY, CDR2 FYNNEI. The CDR3 protein is CASSRVDGETQYF. The CDR3 coding sequence is TGTGCCAGCAGTAGGGTAGATGGAGAGACCCAGTACTTC. The entire variable domain, with the rest obtained from reference TRBV2 and TRBJ2-5, is as follows: EPEVTQTPSHQVTQMGQEVILRCVPISNHLYFYWYRQILGQKVEFLVSFYNNEISEKSEIFDDQFSVERPDGSNFTLKIRSTKLEDSAMYFCASSRVDGETQYFGPGTRLLVL.

In DNA form, the CDR3 reads TGTGCCTGGAGTGTCTCAGGCTATGGCTACACCTTC. Protein sequence: CAWSVSGYGYTF. V and J are TRBV30 and TRBJ1-2; D gene ambiguous. The V and J ends lost 0 bases and 4 bases respectively, with 6 bases between them. The V gene's germline CDR1 is GTSNPN and CDR2 SVGIG (reference sequence). The CDR3 extends over 12 amino acids.

V usage is TRBV5-4 and J usage is TRBJ2-1; D perhaps matches TRBD2 (5 bases). The ends were cut back, 0 bases at V and 10 bases at J, with 11 bases in the middle. Germline V gene sequence: CDR1 SGHNT, CDR2 YYREEE (reference sequence). The length of the CDR3 is 13 residues. In DNA form, the CDR3 reads TGTGCCAGCAGCTTGGCCGGGGTTGAGGAGCAGTTCTTC. Translated, it gives CASSLAGVEEQFF.

Only one count was recorded for this clone. The chain couples TRBV9 to TRBJ1-2, with D hard to call. Germline loops: CDR1 SGDLS, CDR2 YYNGEE. V was cut by 3 bases and J by 4 bases, with 16 bases left in between. This CDR3 spans 15 amino acids. The CDR3 nucleotides read TGTGCCAGCAGCGCGCCGGGAGGCGCAGGCTATGGCTACACCTTC. It translates to CASSAPGGAGYGYTF.

This clone was counted a single time. This chain connects TRBV11-1 to TRBJ2-5, with a tentative D call TRBD1 (6 bases). Germline CDR1 SGHAT, CDR2 FQDESV (reference sequence). V was pared by 3 bases and J by 5 bases, with 10 bases between. The CDR3 contains 13 residues. For the CDR3, the DNA is TGTGCCAGCAGCTTGGTCAGGGGCGAGACCCAGTACTTC. It yields the protein CASSLVRGETQYF.

The chain joins TRBV18 to TRBJ1-3; no definite D call. The V gene lost 1 base and the J gene lost 3 bases, with 13 bases spanning the gap. The CDR3 is 16 amino acids. Germline V gene lookup returns CDR1 KGHSH and CDR2 LQKENI. DNA of the CDR3: TGTGCCAGCTCACCACTATCTAGGCAGAGTGGAAACACCATATATTTT. This sequence encodes CASSPLSRQSGNTIYF.